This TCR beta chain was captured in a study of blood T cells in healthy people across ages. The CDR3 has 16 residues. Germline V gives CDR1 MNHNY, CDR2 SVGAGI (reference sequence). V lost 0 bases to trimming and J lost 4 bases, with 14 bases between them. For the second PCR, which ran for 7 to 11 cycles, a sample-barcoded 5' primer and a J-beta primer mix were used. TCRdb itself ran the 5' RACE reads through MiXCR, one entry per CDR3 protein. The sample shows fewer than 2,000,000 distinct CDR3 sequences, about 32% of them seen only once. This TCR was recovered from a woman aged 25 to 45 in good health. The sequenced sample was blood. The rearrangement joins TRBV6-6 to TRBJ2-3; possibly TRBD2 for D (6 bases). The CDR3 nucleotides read TGTGCCAGCAGTTACTCGAATGGAGGGGCCGCAGATACGCAGTATTTT. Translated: CASSYSNGGAADTQYF.